This T cell receptor beta chain is drawn from a study of blood T cell repertoires in COVID-19 (dated by TCRdb to between 2020 and 2021). For the study in its entirety: Samples from collaborators originated in the United States, Italy and Spain and spanned both the acute and convalescent phases of COVID-19. The prospective study material was composed of cDNA or gDNA derived from T cells, B-cell-depleted T cells, or PBMCs. The dataset comprised deeply sampled blood TCRbeta repertoires from subjects exposed to, actively infected with, or recovered from COVID-19. The repertoires were made available in a free public database intended to serve as a resource for research on the immune response to SARS-CoV-2. The samples were drawn from two sources: the first 160 participants of the ongoing ImmuneRACE study, and 1,254 subjects contributed by 6 global collaborators. A de-identified subject ID, COVID-19 status, age in years and sex were almost always included in the sample metadata. Where available, HLA class I and class II types were taken from metadata supplied by the sample provider and were not determined by assay-based typing. Findings and caveats that apply to the study as a whole: The amount of clinical and demographic metadata varied by source and participant and was provided uncurated.

Per the germline V gene, MDHEN is the CDR1 and SYDVKM is the CDR2. V was cut back by 3 bases and J by 0 bases, leaving a gap of 6 bases between them. The CDR3 starts with the cysteine, ends with the phenylalanine, and has 14 residues. The sequence is cut down to CDR3 DNA, 42 bases in frame from base 1. Details on this clone: The specificity of this receptor is unknown. Within one base of it there is no much larger clone, and no base qualities were kept.

Whole blood was collected in K2EDTA tubes by collaborating institutions according to the institutions' own protocols. For TCRbeta analysis, collaborators shipped samples as frozen whole blood, isolated PBMCs, or DNA extracted from either of those sample types. The immunoSEQ Assay, a bias-controlled multiplex PCR, was used to amplify TCRbeta CDR3 regions from genomic DNA. The study's own analysis went as follows. The number of nucleated cells in each sample was estimated by amplification of reference gene primers within the assay. To quantify the absolute abundance of each unique TCRbeta CDR3 rearrangement, sequence reads were collapsed and filtered. For each sample, productive Simpson clonality was calculated by taking the square root of Simpson's diversity index across productive rearrangements. The source is immuneACCESS, and TCRdb retained only in-frame sequences with V and J called. Part of the clones is not carried over; for the studies checked, unresolved V genes explain less than half of this, and the remainder is unexplained. V and J calls and clone size are given by that table; D and trimming were obtained from the DNA. Recorded for this sample are 250,000 to 400,000 clones; about nine tenths of them occurred a single time. The ten largest make up 1% of the sample.

Sequencing was performed on peripheral blood. The clonotype was recovered from a man aged 45-65 years with active or convalescent COVID-19. The chain is made from TRBV28 and TRBJ1-3; the D gene assignment is ambiguous. This receptor carries the CDR3 CASSFSLSGNTIYF. The DNA sequence follows: TGTGCCAGCAGTTTTTCTCTCTCTGGAAACACCATATATTTT.